The entry below describes one T cell receptor (beta chain). The CDR3 runs 18 residues. The germline V gene encodes CDR1 LGHNA and CDR2 YNFKEQ. V was pared by 0 bases and J by 2 bases, with 12 bases of the junction left unmatched. These data belong to a study of cytomegalovirus exposure and HLA in healthy donors. For the study at large: Within the Caucasian-associated ancestry cluster were around 81% of the approximately 400 genotyped donors.

60 Vbeta and 13 Jbeta primers were used in PCR. Clones were read by immunoSEQ multiplex PCR, and TCRdb kept only the in-frame ones, dropping some. Found here are approximately 50,000 clones, 65% to 85% of them singletons; the top ten hold over 2%. The sequenced sample was PBMCs. The genes are TRBV4-2 and TRBJ2-5, with 7 positions matching TRBD2. The clonotype was recovered from a boy between 5 and 17 years old in good health and CMV-seropositive. The CDR3: CASSQDLRGLGFQETQYF. The CDR3 coding sequence is TGTGCCAGCAGCCAAGATTTGCGAGGACTAGGATTTCAAGAGACCCAGTACTTC.